The following is a TCR beta chain sequence with its context. Its antigen is unknown. The blood sample dates from first hyperthyroidism diagnosis, preceding any ophthalmopathy symptoms. This entry is derived from a study of T cells in Graves' hyperthyroidism and ophthalmopathy. Study observations and caveats: Onset of ophthalmopathy came a median roughly 6 months after the model predicted it.

V was trimmed by 5 bases and J by 5 bases, leaving 11 bases between them. From germline, CDR1 is SGHTA and CDR2 FQGNSA. CDR3 length: 13 amino acids. RNA transcripts were the template for amplifying TCR beta CDR3 regions. Initially, a first-round RT-PCR of the TCR CDR3 employed the HTBI primer set. Each CDR3 protein gets one entry after TCRdb re-called the multiplex PCR reads with MiXCR. The sample lists about 770,000 distinct CDR3 sequences, roughly a sixth occurring once. This clonotype was obtained from a woman aged 45 to 65 with Graves' hyperthyroidism that later progressed to Graves' ophthalmopathy. The chain joins TRBV7-2 to TRBJ2-3; D is perhaps TRBD1 or TRBD2 (5 bases each). Material for sequencing was blood. The chain's CDR3 is CASSLMGEDTQYF. The DNA for the CDR3 is TGTGCCAGCAGCCTTATGGGGGAAGATACGCAGTATTTT.